Below are 14 T cell receptor beta chains sequenced from a single sample in a study of cytomegalovirus exposure and HLA in healthy donors. Both 60 Vbeta primers and 13 Jbeta primers went into the PCR. Only in-frame clones appear in the TCRdb table, and some are missing; sequencing was by immunoSEQ multiplex PCR. The profile shows about 170,000 clones, approximately 73% of them singletons. Sequenced input: PBMCs. The receptors were sampled from a woman aged 18-29 years in good health and CMV-seropositive.

This chain uses TRBV13 with TRBJ1-1, with D unresolved. The CDR3 covers 15 residues. Trimming took 3 bases from V and 1 from J, leaving 12 bases between them. Germline assignment: CDR1 PRHDT and CDR2 FYEKMQ (reference sequence). The CDR3 sequence: CASSFWMGRNTEAFF. As DNA, the CDR3 is TGTGCCAGCAGCTTCTGGATGGGCCGGAACACTGAAGCTTTCTTT.

The V call is TRBV5-1, the J call TRBJ2-1, with 7 bases aligning to TRBD2. The CDR3 sequence is 15 residues long. V was clipped by 4 bases and J by 8 bases; unmatched bases: 12. CDR1 SGHRS and CDR2 YFSETQ come from the germline V gene. Here the CDR3 DNA reads TGCGCCAGCAGCCAGGGACCGACGGGAGGAGATGAGCAGTTCTTC. This encodes CASSQGPTGGDEQFF.

V gene TRBV9 combines with J gene TRBJ2-2, with D possibly being TRBD1 (6 bases). V was trimmed by 3 bases and J by 6 bases, leaving 15 bases between them. This CDR3 region has 15 residues. Germline V gene data show CDR1 as SGDLS and CDR2 as YYNGEE. The DNA for the CDR3 is TGTGCCAGCAGCGCCAGAGGGGGTAGATCCGGGGAGCTGTTTTTT. Translation: CASSARGGRSGELFF.

This chain uses TRBV7-3 with TRBJ2-3; D gene uncertain. Germline lookup yields CDR1 SGHTA and CDR2 FQGTGA. This CDR3 comprises 13 residues. Trimming left V 5 bases short and J 6 bases short, with 12 bases between. DNA for the CDR3: TGTGCCAGCAGCGCCTACCCCGGGGATACGCAGTATTTT. Protein sequence: CASSAYPGDTQYF.

This sequence joins TRBV28 and TRBJ1-1; D gene uncertain. The CDR3 runs to 13 residues. CDR1 MDHEN and CDR2 SYDVKM come from the germline V gene. Trimming took 10 bases from V and 2 from J, leaving 14 bases between them. The CDR3 loop is CATIEGGNTEAFF. The CDR3, as DNA: TGTGCCACCATAGAGGGTGGAAACACTGAAGCTTTCTTT.

The rearrangement uses TRBV6-1 and TRBJ1-2; no firm D call. The V and J ends lost 7 bases and 4 bases respectively, with 13 bases between them. This CDR3 comprises 13 residues. The germline gives CDR1 MNHNS, CDR2 SASEGT. This CDR3 reads CASNRGGSYGYTF. CDR3 bases: TGTGCCAGCAACCGGGGAGGGAGCTATGGCTACACCTTC.

V gene TRBV6-4 combines with J gene TRBJ2-3; 8 nucleotides match TRBD2. Germline loops: CDR1 MRHNA, CDR2 SNTAGT. V lost 3 bases to trimming and J lost 0 bases; unmatched junction nucleotides: 2. This CDR3 has 15 residues. CDR3 sequence: CASSETGGSTDTQYF. The CDR3 DNA sequence: TGTGCCAGCAGTGAGACGGGGGGGAGCACAGATACGCAGTATTTT.

This clone was seen just once. This chain links TRBV28 with TRBJ1-1; D may be TRBD1 (6 bases). CDR3 size: 15 residues. The germline gives CDR1 MDHEN, CDR2 SYDVKM. V lost 4 bases and J 5 bases, leaving 17 bases between the germline ends. The CDR3: CASSSVGALGTEAFF. The CDR3 DNA follows: TGTGCCAGCAGTTCGGTGGGGGCATTGGGGACTGAAGCTTTCTTT.

This clone turned up a few times. This chain joins TRBV7-9 and TRBJ2-5; TRBD2 matches 7 bases. Germline lookup yields CDR1 SEHNR and CDR2 FQNEAQ (reference sequence). The CDR3 runs to 14 residues. V was pared by 2 bases and J by 4 bases, with 4 bases of the junction left unmatched. The CDR3 spells CASSLYTGGETQYF. The CDR3 bases are TGTGCCAGCAGCTTATATACGGGGGGAGAGACCCAGTACTTC.

The chain combines TRBV20-1 with TRBJ1-2; D unclear. V lost 0 bases and J lost 7, with 6 bases in between. Looked up from germline, CDR1 is DFQATT and CDR2 is SNEGSKA (reference sequence). CDR3 length: 11 residues. The CDR3 spells CSARDGSGYTF. The CDR3 DNA follows: TGCAGTGCTAGAGATGGGAGTGGCTACACCTTC.

As to this clone: A junction boundary mismatches the germline segment, possibly from a read error. V is TRBV7-9 and J is TRBJ2-7; D is undetermined. The CDR3 has 13 residues. Germline V lookup: CDR1 SEHNR, CDR2 FQNEAQ (reference sequence). The chain's CDR3 is CSSSEVQSYEQYF. The CDR3 DNA sequence: TGTTCCAGCAGCGAGGTCCAGAGCTACGAGCAGTACTTC.

The chain has TRBV7-3 and TRBJ2-1; 13 bases agree with TRBD2. From germline, CDR1 is SGHTA and CDR2 FQGTGA. Trimming cost V 5 bases and J 9 bases; bases outside gene matches: 10. CDR3 length: 16 amino acids. DNA of the CDR3: TGTGCCAGCAGCATCGAACTAGCGGGGGGGGCAGGTGAGCAGTTCTTC. This codes for CASSIELAGGAGEQFF.

The V gene is TRBV20-1, the J gene TRBJ2-7, with D possibly being TRBD2 (6 bases). This CDR3 comprises 11 residues. Per germline, CDR1 DFQATT and CDR2 SNEGSKA (reference sequence). Trimming removed 5 bases from V and 4 bases from J, with 9 bases in between. For the CDR3, the DNA is TGCAGTGCTGGGGACTGGTACGAGCAGTACTTC. Translated: CSAGDWYEQYF.

J is TRBJ2-5 and V is TRBV7-2; 7 bases line up with TRBD2. The germline V gene encodes CDR1 SGHTA and CDR2 FQGNSA. The CDR3 is made up of 14 amino acids. The V and J ends lost 1 base and 3 bases, in that order; junction bases with no gene match: 2. The CDR3 coding sequence is TGTGCCAGCAGCTTAGATGGGGGGGAAGAGACCCAGTACTTC. It yields the protein CASSLDGGEETQYF.